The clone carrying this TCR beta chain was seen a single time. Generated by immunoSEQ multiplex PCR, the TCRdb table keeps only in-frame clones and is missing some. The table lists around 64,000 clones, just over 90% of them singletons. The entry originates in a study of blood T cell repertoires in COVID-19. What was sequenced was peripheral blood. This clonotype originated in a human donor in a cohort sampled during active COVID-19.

The CDR3 region is CASTDRASMETQYF. In DNA, the CDR3 is TGTGCCAGCACGGACAGGGCTTCGATGGAGACCCAGTACTTC. The rearrangement links TRBV5-4 to TRBJ2-5, with TRBD1 matching over 8 bases. The CDR3 covers 14 residues. CDR1 is SGHNT, CDR2 YYREEE, per germline (reference sequence). Trimming removed 6 bases from V and 5 bases from J; junction bases left unmatched: 9.